The 9 T cell receptor beta chains given below trace back to one sample, sequenced in a study of resident and recirculating memory T cells in vitiligo. Repertoires were generated with immunoSEQ multiplex PCR, while TCRdb's copy carries only in-frame clones and drops some. The sample includes some 70,000 clones, approximately 93% of them seen just once. The sequencing input was blood. The receptors here all came from a male donor with vitiligo.

The genes are TRBV5-4 and TRBJ2-7, with D possibly being TRBD1 (5 bases). From germline, CDR1 is SGHNT and CDR2 YYREEE (reference sequence). This CDR3 has 13 amino acids. The V end was cut by 2 bases, the J end by 1 base, with 7 bases between. This CDR3 reads CASSFAGSYEQYF. The CDR3 region has the DNA TGTGCCAGCAGCTTTGCAGGGTCCTACGAGCAGTACTTC.

The J gene is TRBJ1-2, the V gene TRBV6-6; 7 bases match TRBD1. This CDR3 spans 14 amino acids. Trimming cost V 6 bases and J 2 bases; bases outside gene matches: 6. Germline V gene data show CDR1 as MNHNY and CDR2 as SVGAGI (reference sequence). CDR3 DNA sequence: TGTGCCAGCAGACCGGGACAGAACAACTATGGCTACACCTTC. Translated: CASRPGQNNYGYTF.

In this sample, this clone turned up a few times. V gene TRBV4-2 combines with J gene TRBJ1-1; no definite D call. The germline CDR1 and CDR2 sequences are LGHNA and YNFKEQ. V was trimmed by 0 bases and J by 1 base, leaving 6 bases between them. The CDR3 has 14 amino acids. The CDR3 bases are TGTGCCAGCAGCCAAGACGGGAAGAACACTGAAGCTTTCTTT. Translating it yields CASSQDGKNTEAFF.

The chain carries TRBV6-5 and TRBJ1-2, with a weak D call TRBD1 (5 bases). Germline V CDR1 and CDR2: MNHEY, SVGAGI. This CDR3 comprises 12 residues. The germline V and J ends were trimmed by 8 bases and 0 bases, with 7 bases remaining between them. The CDR3 DNA is TGTGCCAGCGGGGCCACTAACTATGGCTACACCTTC. Encoded protein: CASGATNYGYTF.

This clone has a single count. The chain couples TRBV25-1 to TRBJ2-3, with 8 nucleotides matching TRBD1. This CDR3 region has 14 residues. V dropped 6 bases and J dropped 2; count of bases not matched to a gene: 4. Per germline, CDR1 MGHDK and CDR2 SYGVNS. CDR3 in DNA: TGTGCCAGCAGCCTCAGGGGGCTCACAGATACGCAGTATTTT. Amino acid sequence: CASSLRGLTDTQYF.

The chain is built from TRBV5-1 and TRBJ2-3; 9 bases fit TRBD1. Unmatched junction bases numbered 6, after V lost 4 bases and J lost 3 bases. CDR1 is SGHRS and CDR2 is YFSETQ in the germline V gene. The CDR3 length is 15 residues. CDR3 amino acids: CASSPSGTGTDTQYF. The CDR3 DNA follows: TGCGCCAGCAGCCCCTCCGGGACAGGGACAGATACGCAGTATTTT.

The J gene is TRBJ2-1, the V gene TRBV7-3; TRBD1 matches 10 bases. V lost 2 bases, J lost 4 bases, and 5 bases stayed unmatched. CDR1 is SGHTA, CDR2 FQGTGA, per germline. The length of the CDR3 is 16 residues. The CDR3 reads CASSLSGTGAYNEQFF. Written as DNA, the CDR3 is TGTGCCAGCAGCTTATCCGGGACAGGGGCTTACAATGAGCAGTTCTTC.

This chain connects TRBV6-1 to TRBJ2-5; D is uncertain. Trimming left V 7 bases short and J 0 bases short, with 15 bases between. CDR3 size: 15 residues. Germline-derived CDR1 and CDR2 are MNHNS and SASEGT. Written as DNA, the CDR3 is TGTGCCAGCATTGCCCTTAAGGAGTACCAAGAGACCCAGTACTTC. It translates to CASIALKEYQETQYF.

This clone was counted between two and nine times. V usage is TRBV4-1 and J usage is TRBJ1-2; 9 bases fit TRBD1. CDR3 size: 16 residues. Germline V gives CDR1 MGHRA, CDR2 YSYEKL. The ends lost 1 base at V and 6 bases at J; junction bases unmatched: 9. The CDR3 loop reads CASSQAPGQGRHGYTF. The CDR3 nucleotides read TGCGCCAGCAGCCAAGCCCCGGGACAGGGAAGGCATGGCTACACCTTC.